This section outlines one TCR beta chain sequence together with its context. The data stem from a study of T cell responses to AZD1222 COVID-19 vaccine. V lost 5 bases, J lost 0 bases, and 7 bases stayed unmatched. The CDR3 length is 15 residues. Germline CDR1 is PRHDT and CDR2 is FYEKMQ (reference sequence). Assay: immunoSEQ multiplex PCR; the TCRdb copy retains only in-frame clones and omits some. Among fewer than 200,000 clones, roughly 89% were seen once, and the ten largest hold over 1%. The receptor was derived from an adult who received the AZD1222 COVID-19 vaccine. The sample here was peripheral blood, taken 28 days after the second AZD1222 dose. V is TRBV13 and J is TRBJ2-7, with 7 nucleotides matching TRBD1. The CDR3 DNA reads TGTGCCAGCAGCCCGTTCGGGACAGCCTCCTACGAGCAGTACTTC. It is translated as CASSPFGTASYEQYF.